Below are 27 T cell receptor beta chains sequenced from a single sample in a study of Ad26.COV2.S vaccination and SARS-CoV-2 variants. Stated treatment: 15 to 20 received Ad26.COV2.S at low or high dose, single or two shots; 5 received placebo; per-sample allocation not given. The samples date from day 63 after the first vaccine or placebo injection. Libraries were prepared by immunoSEQ multiplex PCR; TCRdb keeps only in-frame clonotypes and omits some of them. The sample records roughly 700,000 clones, around 92% being singletons. Sequenced material: peripheral blood, taken in a trial of Ad26.COV2.S vaccine versus placebo. The source is a person aged 18-65 years who received the Ad26.COV2.S COVID-19 vaccine or a placebo.

V and J are TRBV5-1 and TRBJ2-2, with a possible D match to TRBD1 (6 bases). The ends were cut back, 2 bases at V and 2 bases at J, with 10 bases in the middle. The CDR3 length is 15 residues. CDR1 and CDR2 from the germline V gene are SGHRS and YFSETQ. CDR3 in amino acids: CASSFMGQNTGELFF. CDR3 sequence (DNA): TGCGCCAGCAGCTTTATGGGACAAAACACCGGGGAGCTGTTTTTT.

The genes are TRBV7-8 and TRBJ2-1, with 10 bases that match TRBD1. The CDR3 spans 15 residues. V trimming: 4 bases; J trimming: 8 bases; junction bases outside the gene matches: 8. Per the germline V gene, CDR1 is SGHVS and CDR2 is FQNEAQ. The CDR3 sequence is CASSSIGQGGYEQFF. In nucleotides, the CDR3 is TGTGCCAGCAGCTCCATAGGACAGGGGGGCTATGAGCAGTTCTTC.

This chain joins TRBV4-3 and TRBJ2-3, with TRBD2 identical over 9 bases. Unmatched junction bases numbered 7, after V lost 0 bases and J lost 6 bases. CDR3 length: 16 amino acids. Germline CDR1 and CDR2: LGHNA and YSLEER. The CDR3 DNA reads as TGCGCCAGCAGCCAAGATACAACTAGCGGGCGTGATACGCAGTATTTT. Translation: CASSQDTTSGRDTQYF.

This clone has only a few counts. This chain joins TRBV27 and TRBJ2-7; 9 bases fit TRBD2. CDR3 length: 17 residues. The V and J ends lost 10 bases and 5 bases, in that order; junction bases with no gene match: 21. The V gene's germline CDR1 is MNHEY and CDR2 SMNVEV (reference sequence). In DNA, the CDR3 is TGTGCCACTCGACTCCGGGGGACCGGGACTAGCAGAAACGAGCAGTACTTC. Translation: CATRLRGTGTSRNEQYF.

J is TRBJ1-1 and V is TRBV18, with unresolved D. The CDR3 has 13 amino acids. V shed 3 bases and J shed 5 bases, with 10 bases lying between them. Germline values: CDR1 KGHSH, CDR2 LQKENI. The DNA for the CDR3 is TGTGCCAGCTCACCGGACGTGGGGACTGAAGCTTTCTTT. Its translation: CASSPDVGTEAFF.

This clone occurred once. J is TRBJ2-2 and V is TRBV19; 8 bases align to TRBD1. V shed 5 bases, J shed 5 bases, and the junction held 13 bases outside the gene matches. This CDR3 spans 17 amino acids. Germline V lookup: CDR1 LNHDA, CDR2 SQIVND (reference sequence). CDR3 residues: CASSLRTGSKRTGELFF. The DNA of the CDR3 is TGTGCCAGTAGTTTAAGGACAGGGAGCAAGAGAACCGGGGAGCTGTTTTTT. Filled out from reference TRBV19 and TRBJ2-2, the complete variable domain reads DGGITQSPKYLFRKEGQNVTLSCEQNLNHDAMYWYRQDPGQGLRLIYYSQIVNDFQKGDIAEGYSVSREKKESFPLTVTSAQKNPTAFYLCASSLRTGSKRTGELFFGEGSRLTVL.

V is TRBV11-2 and J is TRBJ2-1; TRBD2 aligns across 13 bases. V lost 4 bases to trimming and J lost 5 bases; unmatched junction nucleotides: 2. This CDR3 is built from 15 residues. The V gene's germline CDR1 is SGHAT and CDR2 FQNNGV. CDR3 nucleotide sequence: TGTGCCAGCAGCTCACTAGCGGGAGGGGACAATGAGCAGTTCTTC. This gives the protein CASSSLAGGDNEQFF.

The chain combines TRBV24-1 with TRBJ2-5, with 10 bases fitting TRBD1. The trim removed 4 bases at V and 6 bases at J, leaving 7 bases unmatched. The CDR3 covers 15 residues. Germline CDR1 is KGHDR and CDR2 is SFDVKD. The CDR3 nucleotides are TGTGCCACCAGTGACCCTGGGACAGGGGAAAAGACCCAGTACTTC. Residues: CATSDPGTGEKTQYF.

This rearrangement joins TRBV2 to TRBJ1-2; 7 bases are shared with TRBD1. Per germline, CDR1 SNHLY and CDR2 FYNNEI. This CDR3 has 16 amino acids. V gave up 3 bases and J gave up 4 bases; unmatched junction bases: 11. The CDR3 nucleotides read TGTGCCAGCAGTGACCCTCCCGTTTACAGGGGCTATGGCTACACCTTC. This translates into CASSDPPVYRGYGYTF.

This clone was picked up a small number of times. The rearrangement uses TRBV11-2 and TRBJ2-2; TRBD2 aligns across 7 bases. CDR1 is SGHAT and CDR2 is FQNNGV in the germline V gene. The CDR3 sequence is 14 residues long. Germline trimming cut 7 bases from V and 5 bases from J; bases unmatched to any gene: 7. In nucleotides, the CDR3 is TGTGCCAGCATGGCGGGAGTAGGAACCGGGGAGCTGTTTTTT. This sequence encodes CASMAGVGTGELFF.

A single count supports this clone. CDR3 coding DNA: TGCGCCAGCAGCATTTCCGGTCACACTAGCACAGATACGCAGTATTTT. It codes for CASSISGHTSTDTQYF. The V gene is TRBV5-1, the J gene TRBJ2-3; D gene ambiguous. From germline, CDR1 is SGHRS and CDR2 YFSETQ. CDR3 size: 16 residues. V was cut by 4 bases and J by 0 bases, with 15 bases left in between.

This chain's CDR3 is CASSQVEGTTQGVRYGYTF. Written as DNA, the CDR3 is TGCGCCAGCAGCCAAGTAGAAGGGACGACTCAGGGAGTACGCTATGGCTACACCTTC. The gene calls are TRBV4-3 and TRBJ1-2, with D tentatively TRBD1 (5 bases). This CDR3 is built from 19 residues. Germline CDR1 reads LGHNA; CDR2 reads YSLEER. V lost 1 base, J lost 4 bases, and 25 bases lay in between.

The rearrangement links TRBV7-9 to TRBJ2-3, with TRBD2 matching 7 bases. Germline V gives CDR1 SEHNR, CDR2 FQNEAQ (reference sequence). The CDR3 has 14 amino acids. V gave up 5 bases and J gave up 2 bases; unmatched junction bases: 4. The DNA for the CDR3 is TGTGCCAGCAGCATGAGCGGGATCACAGATACGCAGTATTTT. This translates into CASSMSGITDTQYF. The full variable domain, in which reference TRBV7-9 and TRBJ2-3 provide the parts outside the CDR3, is DTGVSQNPRHKITKRGQNVTFRCDPISEHNRLYWYRQTLGQGPEFLTYFQNEAQLEKSRLLSDRFSAERPKGSFSTLEIQRTEQGDSAMYLCASSMSGITDTQYFGPGTRLTVL.

The V gene is TRBV5-4, the J gene TRBJ1-1, with D uncertain. CDR3 length: 14 residues. With 0 bases removed from V and 3 bases from J, the gap between germline ends came to 9 bases. The germline CDR1 and CDR2 sequences are SGHNT and YYREEE (reference sequence). CDR3 protein: CASSLAFSDTEAFF. The CDR3 region has the DNA TGTGCCAGCAGCTTGGCTTTCTCAGACACTGAAGCTTTCTTT.

J is TRBJ2-2 and V is TRBV5-1, with 8 bases aligning to TRBD2. V was clipped by 0 bases and J by 0 bases; unmatched bases: 4. From germline, CDR1 is SGHRS and CDR2 YFSETQ. The CDR3 has 17 residues. The CDR3 here is CASSLGISGTNTGELFF. The DNA for the CDR3 is TGCGCCAGCAGCTTGGGTATTAGCGGGACGAACACCGGGGAGCTGTTTTTT.

The gene calls are TRBV5-1 and TRBJ2-1, with D unresolved. V shed 0 bases and J shed 3 bases, with 10 bases lying between them. The CDR3 has 15 residues. CDR1 and CDR2 from the germline V gene are SGHRS and YFSETQ. In nucleotides, the CDR3 is TGCGCCAGCAGCTTGGGAGGAACGAACTACAATGAGCAGTTCTTC. Translated: CASSLGGTNYNEQFF.

The chain combines TRBV5-1 with TRBJ1-2; maybe TRBD1 (6 bases). This CDR3 region has 15 residues. Germline loops: CDR1 SGHRS, CDR2 YFSETQ. V lost 0 bases, J lost 4 bases, and 13 bases lay in between. The CDR3 here is CASSLGIRGIYGYTF. Written as DNA, the CDR3 is TGCGCCAGCAGCTTGGGGATCAGGGGTATCTATGGCTACACCTTC. The full variable domain, with the rest looked up from reference TRBV5-1 and TRBJ1-2, is KAGVTQTPRYLIKTRGQQVTLSCSPISGHRSVSWYQQTPGQGLQFLFEYFSETQRNKGNFPGRFSGRQFSNSRSEMNVSTLELGDSALYLCASSLGIRGIYGYTFGSGTRLTVV.

The genes are TRBV3-1 (or the pseudogene TRBV3-2) and TRBJ2-5; tentatively, D is TRBD2 (7 bases). In germline, CDR1 is LGHDT, CDR2 YNNKEL (reference sequence). The CDR3 runs to 18 residues. V shed 2 bases and J shed 5 bases, with 24 bases lying between them. The chain's CDR3 is CASSQLWARGRAGETQYF. Written as DNA, the CDR3 is TGTGCCAGCAGCCAATTGTGGGCGAGGGGGAGGGCCGGGGAGACCCAGTACTTC.

This chain uses TRBV6-5 with TRBJ1-4; D is perhaps TRBD1 (6 bases). CDR1 MNHEY and CDR2 SVGAGI come from the germline V gene. This CDR3 has 14 residues. Between the trimmed V and J ends, which lost 6 bases and 7 bases, there was a span of 15 bases. The CDR3 DNA reads as TGTGCCAGCAGCCCCGGCAGGGGTCCTGAAAAACTGTTTTTT. Its protein is CASSPGRGPEKLFF.

This chain connects TRBV19 to TRBJ2-1; perhaps TRBD2 as D (6 bases). Between the trimmed V and J ends, which lost 4 bases and 6 bases, there was a span of 13 bases. The CDR3 runs 14 residues. Germline loops: CDR1 LNHDA, CDR2 SQIVND (reference sequence). CDR3 in amino acids: CASSNPGTSNEQFF. CDR3 bases: TGTGCCAGTAGTAACCCTGGGACTTCCAATGAGCAGTTCTTC.

The chain carries TRBV9 and TRBJ2-7; D possibly corresponds to TRBD1 (7 bases). The germline V gene has CDR1 SGDLS and CDR2 YYNGEE. V shed 3 bases and J shed 0 bases, with 10 bases lying between them. CDR3 length: 14 amino acids. The CDR3 sequence: CASSGRDSSYEQYF. CDR3 sequence (DNA): TGTGCCAGCAGCGGGCGGGACAGCTCCTACGAGCAGTACTTC.

A note on this clone: Within the sample, other DNA sequences also encode this same CDR3. The CDR3, as DNA: TGTGCCAGCAGTTTGAGGGGCTCCTACGAGCAGTACTTC. It is translated as CASSLRGSYEQYF. The chain couples TRBV12-3 or TRBV12-4 to TRBJ2-7, with D perhaps given as TRBD1 or TRBD2 (5 bases each). V lost 3 bases, J lost 0 bases, and 6 bases lay in between. The CDR3 contains 13 residues.

About this clone: The same CDR3 is also encoded by other DNA sequences in this sample. V usage is TRBV12-3 or TRBV12-4 and J usage is TRBJ2-5, with 7 bases that match TRBD1. Trimming at V came to 5 bases and at J to 5 bases, leaving 5 bases not matched to a gene. The CDR3 consists of 13 residues. The CDR3 loop is CASSPTGRETQYF. The CDR3, as DNA: TGTGCCAGCAGTCCGACAGGGCGGGAGACCCAGTACTTC.

V is TRBV4-2 and J is TRBJ2-5; D not resolved. Trimming took 1 base from V and 2 from J, leaving 11 bases between them. The CDR3 contains 15 residues. Germline V lookup: CDR1 LGHNA, CDR2 YNFKEQ. DNA of the CDR3: TGTGCCAGCAGCCAAGTCCCCGGGCCACAAGAGACCCAGTACTTC. This encodes CASSQVPGPQETQYF.

The rearrangement joins TRBV5-6 to TRBJ1-1; D remains unclear. With 4 bases removed from V and 3 bases from J, the gap between germline ends came to 7 bases. The CDR3 extends over 12 amino acids. The V gene's germline CDR1 is SGHDT and CDR2 YYEEEE. This chain's CDR3 is CASSGQYTEAFF. In DNA, the CDR3 is TGTGCCAGCAGCGGGCAGTACACTGAAGCTTTCTTT.

The chain combines TRBV7-9 with TRBJ2-5, with TRBD2 matching 10 bases. Germline V gene sequence: CDR1 SEHNR, CDR2 FQNEAQ (reference sequence). The J segment lost 5 bases and the V segment lost 1 base, leaving 4 bases of the junction unmatched. The length of the CDR3 is 15 residues. CDR3 protein: CASSLVSSGSETQYF. The CDR3 nucleotides read TGTGCCAGCAGCTTAGTATCTAGCGGGAGTGAGACCCAGTACTTC.

The chain carries TRBV10-1 and TRBJ1-2; 9 bases are shared with TRBD1. CDR3 length: 13 residues. J was trimmed by 6 bases and V by 6 bases; bases with no gene match: 5. Germline CDR1 and CDR2: WNHNN and SYGVQD (reference sequence). The CDR3 sequence: CASSSGQGNGYTF. CDR3 nucleotides: TGCGCCAGCAGCTCGGGACAGGGAAATGGCTACACCTTC.